The present T cell receptor beta chain was sequenced within a study of cytomegalovirus exposure and HLA in healthy donors (dated by TCRdb to about 2017). With respect to the entire study: A later analysis indicated that the 120 or so validation repertoires were generated on the platform also employed for the 700 or so repertoires of the first cohort. High-throughput TCR immunosequencing, statistical association of individual TCRs with disease status, and machine learning were combined to predict cytomegalovirus infection status. Along with the approximately 650-subject first cohort, a separate validation cohort of approximately 110 different subjects was used. The study was designed to test whether signatures of past pathogen exposure could be identified by cataloging public T cell receptors. The study at large found these results: The study listed approximately 150 TCR beta chains as associated with cytomegalovirus. Most TCR sequences were observed very rarely across donors, whereas some public TCRs were present in many individuals. According to the authors, the approach could potentially be generalized to other disease states and immunological phenotypes. Cytomegalovirus status was reported to be diagnosed by the classifier with high specificity and sensitivity in both the original and validation cohorts. Three of the identified cytomegalovirus-associated TCR beta chains were confirmed in vitro to be specific for cytomegalovirus antigens. The validation cohort had no HLA typing available for a later analysis, so co-occurrence within that cohort was assessed over all 110 or so repertoires. In a later analysis, TCRs clustered in the first cohort were found to also tend to co-occur in the 120 or so validation repertoires, with roughly 93% of cluster scores above 0.

Including the terminal cysteine and phenylalanine, the CDR3 comprises 17 residues. This entry keeps only the CDR3 DNA: 51 bases, framed from base 1. The germline V gene (reference sequence) provides CDR1 MNHEY and CDR2 SMNVEV. V is shortened by 2 bases, J by 3 bases, and the region joining them spans 17 bases. A remark on this clone: Its antigen remains unidentified. Base qualities are missing; no much larger clone stands one base away.

The library came from the immunoSEQ multiplex PCR assay. The original pipeline was this. A statistical classification framework was developed to diagnose cytomegalovirus status using the catalog of TCR beta chain sequences. The clones in this table, taken by TCRdb from immuneACCESS, are in-frame only. Not every clone is retained; where verified, under half of the shortfall comes from an unresolved V gene, and the cause of the rest is unknown. V and J calls and clone size follow that table, whereas D and trimming were derived from the DNA. For this sample the table gives roughly 56,000 clones, of which roughly nine tenths were detected only once. The top ten clones comprise about 2% of the sample. The donors belonged to the validation cohort of around 120 subjects, which was separate from the approximately 700-subject first cohort.

This receptor was obtained from a woman aged 25 to 39 in good health and CMV-seronegative. The sample comprised PBMCs. The rearrangement joined TRBV27 to TRBJ1-5, with the D segment identity uncertain. The nucleotide sequence reads as follows: TGTGCCAGCAGTTTACGAGGCGGCCAGAATACCAATCAGCCCCAGCATTTT. Its coded protein is CASSLRGGQNTNQPQHF.